A selection of T cell receptor beta chains follows, all from one sample in a study of prognosis after radiotherapy for stage I lung cancer. TCRdb recomputed calls from the multiplex PCR reads with MiXCR, one row per CDR3 protein. The profile shows some 15,000 distinct CDR3 sequences, roughly 28% of them singletons. The sample consisted of PBMCs, taken before or after stereotactic body radiation therapy (not recorded which). The source of these receptors is a donor aged 50 or older with non-small cell lung cancer. The CDR3 runs from the conserved cysteine through the conserved F or W. Fields, in order: J gene, V gene, D gene, CDR3 protein. The D gene is left open where the match is weak.

TRBJ2-5	TRBV29-1	.	CSVEYQRETQYF
TRBJ2-6	TRBV30	TRBD1	CAWTRTGTNGANVLTF
TRBJ2-1	TRBV12-3/TRBV12-4	.	CASSLDSDSYNEQFF
TRBJ2-1	TRBV6-2/TRBV6-3	.	CASTSGGLYNEQFF
TRBJ1-5	TRBV6-1	.	CASSEAWGGQPQHF
TRBJ2-1	TRBV11-3	.	CASSPAGFSEQFF
TRBJ2-3	TRBV5-5	TRBD2	CASSGLGRGRADTQYF
TRBJ1-2	TRBV20-1	.	CSATDNSANYGYTF
TRBJ2-2	TRBV7-8	TRBD1	CASSLGYRGGSGELFF
TRBJ1-1	TRBV7-2	TRBD1	CASSLFAGQINTEAFF
TRBJ2-2	TRBV13	.	CASSLVFNPGELFF
TRBJ1-4	TRBV6-2/TRBV6-3	.	CASSYGREPFEKLFF
TRBJ1-2	TRBV9	.	CVSSVGEDYGYTF
TRBJ2-1	TRBV7-8	TRBD2	CASISRGRRNNEQFF
TRBJ2-2	TRBV11-2	.	CASSLVSGTGELFF
TRBJ2-7	TRBV20-1	TRBD2	CSATPSGKLSYEKYF
TRBJ2-7	TRBV28	TRBD1	CASRTNRGQDEQYF